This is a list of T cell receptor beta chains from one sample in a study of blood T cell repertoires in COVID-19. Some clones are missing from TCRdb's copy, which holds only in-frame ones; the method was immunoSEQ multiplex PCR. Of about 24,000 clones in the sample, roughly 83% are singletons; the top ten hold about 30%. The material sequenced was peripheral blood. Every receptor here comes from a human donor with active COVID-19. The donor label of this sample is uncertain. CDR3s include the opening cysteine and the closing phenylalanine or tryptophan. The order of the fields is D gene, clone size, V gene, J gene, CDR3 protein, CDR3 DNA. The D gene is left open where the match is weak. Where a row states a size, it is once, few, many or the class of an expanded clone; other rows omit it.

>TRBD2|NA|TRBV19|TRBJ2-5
CASRLGLAEETQYF
TGTGCCAGTAGACTTGGACTAGCGGAAGAGACCCAGTACTTC
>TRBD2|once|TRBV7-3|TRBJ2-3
CASSSCQLAGCTDTQYF
TGTGCCAGCAGCTCGTGTCAACTAGCGGGCTGCACAGATACGCAGTATTTT
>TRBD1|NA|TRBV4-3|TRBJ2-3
CASSQVVRGTGTGGITDTQYF
TGCGCCAGCAGCCAAGTGGTCAGGGGGACGGGAACAGGAGGAATCACAGATACGCAGTATTTT
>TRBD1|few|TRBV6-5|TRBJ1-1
CASIQGATEAFF
TGTGCCAGCATTCAGGGGGCCACTGAAGCTTTCTTT
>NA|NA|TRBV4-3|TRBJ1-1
CASSQELGARTEAFF
TGCGCCAGCAGCCAAGAGCTGGGGGCCAGAACTGAAGCTTTCTTT
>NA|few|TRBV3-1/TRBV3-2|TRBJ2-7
CASSRLGEQYF
TGTGCCAGCAGCCGGCTAGGCGAGCAGTACTTC
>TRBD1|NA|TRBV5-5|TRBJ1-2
CASSLYPGTGVYGYTF
TGTGCCAGCAGCTTGTACCCCGGGACAGGGGTTTATGGCTACACCTTC
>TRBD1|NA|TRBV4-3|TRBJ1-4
CASSQEKTGLNEKLFF
TGCGCCAGCAGCCAAGAAAAGACAGGGCTTAATGAAAAACTGTTTTTT
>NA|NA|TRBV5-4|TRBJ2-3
CASSLGPGSTDTQYF
TGTGCCAGCAGCTTGGGGCCAGGGAGCACAGATACGCAGTATTTT
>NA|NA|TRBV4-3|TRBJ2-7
CASSSSRGPYEQYF
TGCGCCAGCAGCTCAAGCCGCGGCCCCTACGAGCAGTACTTC
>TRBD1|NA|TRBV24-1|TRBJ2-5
CATSSGQGALETQYF
TGTGCCACCAGTTCCGGACAGGGGGCGTTGGAGACCCAGTACTTC
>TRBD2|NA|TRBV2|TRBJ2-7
CASRRGTSGGTLDF
TGTGCCAGCCGGCGCGGGACTAGCGGGGGGACGTTGGACTTC
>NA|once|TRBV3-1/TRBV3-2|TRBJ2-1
CASRRSPTTGNEQFF
TGTGCCAGCAGACGTAGCCCGACGACGGGGAATGAGCAGTTCTTC
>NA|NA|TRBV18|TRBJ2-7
CASSPGRGYEQYF
TGTGCCAGCTCACCAGGCAGGGGCTACGAGCAGTACTTC
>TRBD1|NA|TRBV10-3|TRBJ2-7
CAIGQGREQYF
TGTGCCATTGGACAGGGCAGAGAGCAGTACTTC
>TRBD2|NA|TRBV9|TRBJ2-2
CASSAVLAGGPGELFF
TGTGCCAGCAGCGCCGTCCTAGCGGGGGGGCCCGGGGAGCTGTTTTTT
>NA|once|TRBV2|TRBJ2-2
CASSGLAGELFF
TGTGCCAGCAGTGGACTAGCCGGGGAGCTGTTTTTT
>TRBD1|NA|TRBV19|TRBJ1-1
CASSHSPGGGTEAFF
TGTGCCAGTAGCCATTCCCCAGGGGGCGGGACTGAAGCTTTCTTT
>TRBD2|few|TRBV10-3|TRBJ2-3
CATRLAETDTQYF
TGTGCCACCCGACTAGCGGAGACAGATACGCAGTATTTT
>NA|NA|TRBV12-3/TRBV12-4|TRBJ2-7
CASSLVQNYEQYF
TGTGCCAGCAGTTTGGTTCAGAATTACGAGCAGTACTTC
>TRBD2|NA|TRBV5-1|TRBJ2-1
CASSPTPTSGTLSSYNEQFF
TGCGCCAGCAGCCCTACCCCCACTAGCGGAACCCTAAGCTCCTACAATGAGCAGTTCTTC
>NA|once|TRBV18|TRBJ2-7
CASSLQDSYEQYF
TGTGCCAGCTCCCTACAGGACTCCTACGAGCAGTACTTC
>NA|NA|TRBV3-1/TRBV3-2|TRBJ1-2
CASSLDQGSYGYTF
TGTGCCAGCAGCCTTGACCAGGGTAGCTATGGCTACACCTTC
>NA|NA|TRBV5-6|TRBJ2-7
CASSLGRESEQYF
TGTGCCAGCAGCTTGGGGCGGGAAAGCGAGCAGTACTTC
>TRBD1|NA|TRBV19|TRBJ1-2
CASTTGTANYGYTF
TGTGCCAGTACCACTGGGACAGCCAACTATGGCTACACCTTC
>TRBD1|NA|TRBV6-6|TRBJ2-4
CASSWGTDKNIQYF
TGTGCCAGCAGTTGGGGGACAGACAAAAACATTCAGTACTTC
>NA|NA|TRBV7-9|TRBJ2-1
CASSHGRGGYNEQFF
TGTGCCAGCAGCCATGGGAGGGGGGGCTACAATGAGCAGTTCTTC
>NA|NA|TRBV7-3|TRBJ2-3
CASSPSDRLTDTQYF
TGTGCCAGCAGCCCGAGCGACAGGCTAACAGATACGCAGTATTTT
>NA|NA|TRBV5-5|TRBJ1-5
CASSLGLVVNQPQHF
TGTGCCAGCAGCTTGGGACTGGTAGTAAATCAGCCCCAGCATTTT